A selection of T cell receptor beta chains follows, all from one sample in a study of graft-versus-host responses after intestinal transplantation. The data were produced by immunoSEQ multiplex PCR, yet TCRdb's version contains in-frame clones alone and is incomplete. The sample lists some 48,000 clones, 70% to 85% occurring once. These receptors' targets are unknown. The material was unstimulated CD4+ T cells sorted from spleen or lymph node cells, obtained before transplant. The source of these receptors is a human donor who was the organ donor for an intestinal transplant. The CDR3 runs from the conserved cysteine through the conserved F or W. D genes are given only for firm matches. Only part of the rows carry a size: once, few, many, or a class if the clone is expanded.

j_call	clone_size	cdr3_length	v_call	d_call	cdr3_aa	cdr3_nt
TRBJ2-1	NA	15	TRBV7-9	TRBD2	CASSSLAGGPHEQFF	TGTGCCAGCAGCTCCCTAGCGGGAGGGCCCCATGAGCAGTTCTTC
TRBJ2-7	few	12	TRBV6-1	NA	CASSEAGYEQYF	TGTGCCAGCAGTGAAGCGGGCTACGAGCAGTACTTC
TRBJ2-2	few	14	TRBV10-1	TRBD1	CASSGQGWSGELFF	TGCGCCAGCAGCGGACAGGGTTGGTCCGGGGAGCTGTTTTTT
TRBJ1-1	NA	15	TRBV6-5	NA	CASSSIEGSPSEAFF	TGTGCCAGCAGTTCTATAGAGGGGAGTCCCTCTGAAGCTTTCTTT
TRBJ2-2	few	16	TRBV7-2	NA	CASSLNLGTNTGELFF	TGTGCCAGCAGCTTAAATCTAGGGACTAACACCGGGGAGCTGTTTTTT
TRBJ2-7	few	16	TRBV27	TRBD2	CASSSGSGRAASEQYF	TGTGCCAGCAGTTCCGGTAGCGGGAGGGCCGCCTCCGAGCAGTACTTC
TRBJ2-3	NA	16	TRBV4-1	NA	CASSQDPGGHTDTQYF	TGCGCCAGCAGCCAAGATCCGGGGGGACACACAGATACGCAGTATTTT
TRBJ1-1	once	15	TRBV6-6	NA	CVSSYSGFGSTEAFF	TGTGTCAGCAGTTACTCGGGTTTTGGGTCCACTGAAGCTTTCTTT
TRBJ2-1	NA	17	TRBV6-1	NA	CASSGEFGPPSYNEQFF	TGTGCCAGCAGTGGCGAATTTGGGCCCCCATCCTACAATGAGCAGTTCTTC
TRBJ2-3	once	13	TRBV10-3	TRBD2	CAISGGATDTQYF	TGTGCCATCAGCGGGGGGGCCACAGATACGCAGTATTTT
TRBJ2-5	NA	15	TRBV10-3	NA	CAISEGGTRQETQYF	TGTGCCATCAGTGAGGGGGGCACGCGCCAAGAGACCCAGTACTTC
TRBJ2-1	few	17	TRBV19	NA	CASSIDRAQWVKNEQFF	TGTGCCAGTAGTATAGATCGGGCCCAATGGGTTAAAAATGAGCAGTTCTTC
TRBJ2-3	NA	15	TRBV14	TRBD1	CASSQRTGWTDTQYF	TGTGCCAGCAGCCAGCGGACAGGGTGGACAGATACGCAGTATTTT
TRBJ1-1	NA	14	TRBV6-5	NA	CASREAGGNTEAFF	TGTGCCAGCAGAGAGGCGGGGGGGAACACTGAAGCTTTCTTT
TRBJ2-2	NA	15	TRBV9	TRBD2	CASSVAAGVTGELFF	TGTGCCAGCAGCGTAGCAGCGGGGGTAACCGGGGAGCTGTTTTTT
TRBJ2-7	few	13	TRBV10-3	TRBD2	CAIMGGSSYEQYF	TGTGCCATCATGGGGGGGAGCTCCTACGAGCAGTACTTC
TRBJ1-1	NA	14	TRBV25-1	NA	CASSESLWNTEAFF	TGTGCCAGCAGTGAATCTTTGTGGAACACTGAAGCTTTCTTT
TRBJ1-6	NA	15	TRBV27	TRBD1	CASRGQGAYNSPLHF	TGTGCCAGCAGGGGACAGGGGGCCTATAATTCACCCCTCCACTTT
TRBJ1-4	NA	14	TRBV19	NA	CASSIVGSNEKLFF	TGTGCCAGTAGTATAGTAGGATCAAATGAAAAACTGTTTTTT
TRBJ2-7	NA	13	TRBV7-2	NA	CASSLTGPYEQYF	TGTGCCAGCAGCTTAACAGGACCCTACGAGCAGTACTTC
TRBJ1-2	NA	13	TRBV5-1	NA	CASSGGIRGGYTF	TGCGCCAGCAGCGGGGGCATCCGGGGTGGCTACACCTTC
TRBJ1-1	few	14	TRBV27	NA	CASSLSRGRWRAFF	TGTGCCAGCAGTTTATCGAGGGGAAGGTGGCGAGCTTTCTTT
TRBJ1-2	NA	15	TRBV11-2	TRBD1	CASSSPGQGAYGYTF	TGTGCCAGCAGCTCACCGGGACAGGGGGCCTATGGCTACACCTTC
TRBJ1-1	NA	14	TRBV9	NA	CASSVQSTGSGAFF	TGTGCCAGCAGCGTTCAATCGACAGGTTCAGGAGCTTTCTTT
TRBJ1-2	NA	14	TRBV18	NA	CASSPGLANYGYTF	TGTGCCAGCTCACCAGGGTTAGCTAACTATGGCTACACCTTC
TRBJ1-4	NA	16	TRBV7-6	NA	CASSLGVGATNEKLFF	TGTGCCAGCAGCTTAGGAGTGGGTGCAACTAATGAAAAACTGTTTTTT
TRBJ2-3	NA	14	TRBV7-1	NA	CASSPGPRTDTQYF	TGTGCCAGCAGCCCGGGGCCAAGGACAGATACGCAGTATTTT